Listed below are T cell receptor beta chains from one sample, sequenced in a study of blood T cell repertoires in COVID-19. Profiled with immunoSEQ multiplex PCR; TCRdb holds only in-frame clones, not every one. This repertoire shows roughly 88,000 clones, more than 80% found once; its top ten account for 15%. Material: peripheral blood. The receptors come from a woman aged 80 or over with acute or convalescent COVID-19. Both conserved end residues are part of each CDR3. A D gene is named only where the DNA matches it firmly. Clone size appears in some rows only: once, few, many, or a class for an expanded clone.

clone_size	v_call	d_call	j_call	cdr3_aa	cdr3_nt
-	TRBV5-6	TRBD1	TRBJ1-2	CASSWGQGGYGYTF	TGTGCCAGCAGCTGGGGACAGGGAGGCTATGGCTACACCTTC
-	TRBV18	TRBD1	TRBJ1-1	CASSPPGATGDRTEAFF	TGTGCCAGCTCACCACCGGGGGCCACAGGGGACCGCACTGAAGCTTTCTTT
-	TRBV30	TRBD1	TRBJ1-2	CAWSFGTGYGYTF	TGTGCCTGGAGTTTTGGGACAGGCTATGGCTACACCTTC
-	TRBV9	-	TRBJ1-4	CASSAREGLGNEKLFF	TGTGCCAGCAGCGCGCGGGAGGGACTTGGTAATGAAAAACTGTTTTTT
-	TRBV9	TRBD2	TRBJ2-1	CASSLSAGPNNEQFF	TGTGCCAGCAGCCTCTCAGCGGGGCCAAACAATGAGCAGTTCTTC
-	TRBV7-2	-	TRBJ2-3	CASSTRTVTDTQYF	TGTGCCAGCAGCACCCGGACAGTTACAGATACGCAGTATTTT
-	TRBV24-1	-	TRBJ2-3	CATSDGGRDTQYF	TGTGCCACCAGTGACGGGGGAAGAGATACGCAGTATTTT
-	TRBV30	-	TRBJ1-6	CAWRLVGGSSPLHF	TGTGCCTGGAGATTAGTCGGGGGGAGTTCACCCCTCCACTTT
-	TRBV19	-	TRBJ2-1	CASRLRGRINEQFF	TGTGCCAGTAGGCTCAGGGGGAGGATCAATGAGCAGTTCTTC
-	TRBV3-1/TRBV3-2	TRBD1	TRBJ1-4	CASSQGTGFEKLFF	TGTGCCAGCAGCCAAGGGACAGGGTTTGAAAAACTGTTTTTT
-	TRBV27	-	TRBJ1-2	CASSLSGGGVFGYTF	TGTGCCAGCAGTTTATCGGGTGGGGGCGTGTTTGGCTACACCTTC
once	TRBV7-3	TRBD2	TRBJ2-5	CASSKTSGGAGETQYF	TGTGCCAGCAGCAAGACTAGCGGGGGGGCCGGAGAGACCCAGTACTTC
-	TRBV6-4	TRBD2	TRBJ2-3	CASSEGLAGGNTQYF	TGTGCCAGCAGTGAAGGACTAGCGGGGGGAAATACGCAGTATTTT
-	TRBV21-1	-	TRBJ1-1	CATLRGRGRGTTEAFF	TGTGCCACCCTGCGGGGCAGGGGGCGTGGGACCACTGAAGCTTTCTTT
-	TRBV10-3	-	TRBJ1-2	CAISGSVPGKADAYGYTF	TGTGCCATCAGTGGGTCAGTCCCCGGGAAAGCGGACGCGTATGGCTACACCTTC
-	TRBV18	TRBD1	TRBJ2-6	CASSPPRTGVLSGANVLTF	TGTGCCAGCTCACCTCCAAGGACAGGGGTCCTCTCTGGGGCCAACGTCCTGACTTTC
-	TRBV12-5	-	TRBJ1-1	CASGLASLAEAFF	TGTGCTAGTGGTTTGGCCAGTCTGGCTGAAGCTTTCTTT